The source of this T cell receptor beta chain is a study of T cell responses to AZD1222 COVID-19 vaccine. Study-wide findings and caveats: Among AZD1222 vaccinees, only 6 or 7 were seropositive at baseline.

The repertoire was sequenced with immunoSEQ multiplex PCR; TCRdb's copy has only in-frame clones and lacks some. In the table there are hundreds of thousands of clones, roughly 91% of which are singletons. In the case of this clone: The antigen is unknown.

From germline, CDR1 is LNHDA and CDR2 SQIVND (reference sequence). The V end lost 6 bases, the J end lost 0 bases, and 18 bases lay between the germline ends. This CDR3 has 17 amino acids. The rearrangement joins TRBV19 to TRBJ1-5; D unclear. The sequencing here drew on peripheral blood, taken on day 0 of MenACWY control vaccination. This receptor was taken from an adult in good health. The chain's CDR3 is CASSRPGLGFSNQPQHF. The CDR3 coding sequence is TGTGCCAGTAGCCGACCGGGCCTGGGGTTTAGCAATCAGCCCCAGCATTTT.